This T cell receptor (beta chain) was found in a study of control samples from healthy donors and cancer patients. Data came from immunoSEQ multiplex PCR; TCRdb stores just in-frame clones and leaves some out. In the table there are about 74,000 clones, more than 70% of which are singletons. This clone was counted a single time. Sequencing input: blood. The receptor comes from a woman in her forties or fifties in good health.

Written as DNA, the CDR3 is TGTGCCAGCAGCCCAACTGACAGGGGCGAGCAGTACTTC. Encoded protein: CASSPTDRGEQYF. The J gene is TRBJ2-7, the V gene TRBV9; 8 positions agree with TRBD1. CDR1 and CDR2 from the germline V gene are SGDLS and YYNGEE. The CDR3 has 13 amino acids. V lost 4 bases to trimming and J lost 6 bases; unmatched junction nucleotides: 6.